This T cell receptor (beta chain) is from a study of T cell responses to AZD1222 COVID-19 vaccine. Study outcomes and limitations: White British donors predominated, females outnumbered males, and clonal diversity was possibly underestimated.

In regard to this clone: Its antigen is unidentified.

Here immunoSEQ multiplex PCR was the method, and the copy in TCRdb shows in-frame clones only, minus some. Of over 60,000 clones in the sample, approximately 80% were seen once. CDR1 and CDR2 from the germline V gene are SEHNR and FQNEAQ (reference sequence). The CDR3 spans 14 residues. Trimming cost V 2 bases and J 7 bases, with 11 bases left between them. Sequences were derived from peripheral blood, sampled 28 days after the second AZD1222 dose. The sequence was collected from an adult who received the AZD1222 COVID-19 vaccine. The V call is TRBV7-9, the J call TRBJ1-4, with TRBD1 as a possible D gene (6 bases). CDR3 loop: CASSLQGLREKLFF. The CDR3 DNA reads as TGTGCCAGCAGCTTACAGGGGTTGCGTGAAAAACTGTTTTTT.